The clone carrying this T cell receptor (beta chain) was seen more than once but under ten times. This sample stems from a study of T cells of healthy individuals. CDR3 length: 15 residues. V was clipped by 7 bases and J by 5 bases, with 18 bases between them. TCRdb re-analysed the 5' RACE reads in MiXCR, keeping a single row per CDR3 protein. The sample has tens of thousands of distinct CDR3 sequences; about 4.5% are singletons. The chain joins TRBV12-3 or TRBV12-4 to TRBJ2-1, with a weak D call TRBD2 (6 bases). The sequence came from a human donor in good health. CDR3 sequence reads: CASTQVGGRDNEQFF. The CDR3 DNA reads TGTGCCAGCACCCAAGTGGGGGGTCGAGACAATGAGCAGTTCTTC.